What follows is one T cell receptor beta chain and its context. This clonotype is medium-sized (0.01 to 0.1%) in terms of sample share. Its antigen specificity is not known. Nothing much larger sits one base from this clone, and base qualities are not available. Spanning cysteine to phenylalanine, the CDR3 consists of 12 amino acids. Only the CDR3 DNA is retained, 36 bases long and in frame from the first base. Trimming costs V 4 bases and J 10 bases, and their ends lie 11 bases apart. Genomic DNA was extracted from bulk tumor tissue and used as the TCR template, and around 540 ng gDNA was amplified per sample. During surgery, multiple biopsies were taken from each primary tumor and placed as far apart as possible within the tumor mass. The study cohort was described as untreated and was composed of newly diagnosed NSCLC cases undergoing curative surgery. The donor group was made up of approximately 16 newly diagnosed non-small cell lung cancer patients undergoing surgery with curative intent. A couple of independent pathologists reviewed the resected tumor masses. Sequencing was performed only on DNA and RNA samples of high quality.

The TCR beta CDR3 region was amplified with a multiplex PCR system whose first round ran for approximately 10 cycles using 32 V-gene forward primers and 13 J-gene reverse primers. First-round PCR used a QIAGEN Multiplex PCR Kit, and primer sequences were filed in Chinese patent CN105087789A. Illumina universal primers were added in a second PCR round performed with the Phusion High-Fidelity PCR Kit. Paired-end sequencing of TCR libraries was carried out on the Illumina HiSeq X Ten platform at a read length of 151 bp. In the original analysis: Cutadapt removed reads without multiplex PCR primers, PEAR merged read pairs, and MiXCR with default settings called CDR3 regions. Shannon entropy measured repertoire diversity, and clonality was calculated as one minus the Shannon entropy divided by the ln of the count of productive unique sequences. Clonotypes at a frequency of at least 0.5% were defined as dominant or high-frequency T-cell clones. TCRdb reworked the public reads: Q25 trimming with fastp, MiXCR clone assembly, productive beta chains retained. Rows are unified per CDR3 protein, each entry keeping the most common DNA and genes. TCRdb assigned the V and J calls; the authors' analysis was not used. The sample profile shows under 4,000 distinct CDR3 sequences; 52% of them were found once. Roughly 12% of the sample comes from the top ten.

The data stem from a study of immune heterogeneity within non-small cell lung tumors (dated by TCRdb to between 2018 and 2020). Regarding the study in general: By histology, the tumors were a few squamous cell carcinomas, 10 non-squamous carcinomas and 1 tumor not otherwise specified. TCR repertoire analysis included more than 55 tumor loci from about 15 patients, whereas transcriptome data included only 40 or so loci from roughly 12 patients. The study combined whole-exome sequencing, RNA-seq and TCR beta repertoire sequencing of multiple spatially distinct regions from each NSCLC tumor to examine intratumoral immune heterogeneity. Neoantigen binding to each patient's HLA alleles was predicted with netMHCpan-3.0 for mutant peptides of 8 to 11 amino acids. Beyond this particular receptor, the publication reports: Identical dominant CDR3B clonotypes recurred across loci within a patient, yet different tumor locations also harbored unique high-frequency clones. A moderate positive correlation (R approximately 0.35), which was statistically significant, linked local T-cell repertoire clonality to local tumor mutational burden. For the most part, high-frequency TCR beta clonotypes differed from one individual patient to another.

The specimen sequenced was lung tumor tissue. This sequence was found in a man aged 55 to 70 with non-small cell lung cancer. Recombination joined TRBV12-3 or TRBV12-4 with TRBJ2-1, with the D gene uncertain. The CDR3 here reads CASSSLVGEQFF. The DNA reads as follows: TGTGCCAGCAGTTCACTGGTCGGAGAGCAGTTCTTC.